These 21 T cell receptor beta chains originate from one sample sequenced in a study of blood T cells in healthy people across ages. Combining a sample-barcoded 5' primer with a J-beta primer mix, a second PCR ran for roughly 7 to 11 cycles. TCRdb passed the 5' RACE reads through MiXCR, listing each CDR3 protein once. The sample contains 1.8 million or so distinct CDR3 sequences, roughly 43% of which appear only once. Source material: blood. The source is a human donor in good health.

The V gene is TRBV5-1, the J gene TRBJ2-1; the match to TRBD1 covers 10 bases. This CDR3 is built from 16 residues. Germline V CDR1 and CDR2: SGHRS, YFSETQ. Trimming at V came to 0 bases and at J to 4 bases, leaving 4 bases not matched to a gene. In DNA, the CDR3 is TGCGCCAGCAGCTTGGTCCCGGGACAGGGGTACAATGAGCAGTTCTTC. Protein: CASSLVPGQGYNEQFF.

Notes on this clonotype: A much larger clone sits a single nucleotide away, making a read error possible. The chain has TRBV12-3 or TRBV12-4 and TRBJ2-1; TRBD2 matches at 14 bases. This CDR3 has 13 residues. The CDR3 DNA reads TGTGCCCGCAGTGGACTAGCGGGGGGAGATGAGTTCTTC. As protein: CARSGLAGGDEFF.

This clonotype was detected only a few times. The chain is built from TRBV10-3 and TRBJ2-1; TRBD2 agrees at 9 bases. This CDR3 is 16 amino acids long. Trimming cost V 3 bases and J 3 bases; bases outside gene matches: 6. In germline, CDR1 is ENHRY, CDR2 SYGVKD. The CDR3 sequence: CAISEWLAGNYNEQFF. Written as DNA, the CDR3 is TGTGCCATCAGTGAATGGCTAGCGGGGAACTACAATGAGCAGTTCTTC.

V is TRBV21-1 and J is TRBJ2-1; the D call of TRBD1 is as the table states it, not checked on the DNA. TRBV21-1 is flagged as a pseudogene. CDR3 length equals 11 residues. The CDR3, as DNA: TGTGCCAGCGGGCAGGACAGGGCGCAGTTCTTC. This encodes CASGQDRAQFF.

V gene TRBV7-8 combines with J gene TRBJ1-4; D is unresolved. The CDR3 runs 15 residues. Trimming stripped 5 bases from V and 8 bases from J, with 18 bases between. Looked up from germline, CDR1 is SGHVS and CDR2 is FQNEAQ. Written as DNA, the CDR3 is TGTGCCAGCAGCACCCGGCGGGATTCCGGGGAAAAACTGTTTTTT. Its translation: CASSTRRDSGEKLFF. The full variable domain, rest sourced from reference TRBV7-8 and TRBJ1-4, is GAGVSQSPRYKVAKRGQDVALRCDPISGHVSLFWYQQALGQGPEFLTYFQNEAQLDKSGLPSDRFFAERPEGSVSTLKIQRTQQEDSAVYLCASSTRRDSGEKLFFGSGTQLSVL.

The chain employs TRBV2 and TRBJ2-1; 7 bases are a match to TRBD2. Germline loops: CDR1 SNHLY, CDR2 FYNNEI. This CDR3 spans 17 amino acids. Trimming took 0 bases from V and 6 from J; bases not matched to a gene: 11. The CDR3 coding sequence is TGTGCCAGCAGTGAAGCCCTCAGGGAGGGGCTGAGCAATGAGCAGTTCTTC. Translation gives CASSEALREGLSNEQFF.

V is TRBV11-2 and J is TRBJ1-2; unclear D gene. In germline, CDR1 is SGHAT, CDR2 FQNNGV. V gave up 5 bases and J gave up 6 bases, with 16 bases separating them. The CDR3 contains 14 residues. CDR3 DNA sequence: TGTGCCAGCAGCCCAATAGACCAAACCGATGGCTACACCTTC. Protein sequence: CASSPIDQTDGYTF. Together with reference TRBV11-2 and TRBJ1-2, the CDR3 gives the full variable domain: EAGVAQSPRYKIIEKRQSVAFWCNPISGHATLYWYQQILGQGPKLLIQFQNNGVVDDSQLPKDRFSAERLKGVDSTLKIQPAKLEDSAVYLCASSPIDQTDGYTFGSGTRLTVV.

This chain uses TRBV20-1 with TRBJ1-1, with D hard to call. The germline CDR1 and CDR2 sequences are DFQATT and SNEGSKA (reference sequence). The V end lost 3 bases, the J end lost 3 bases, and 11 bases lay between the germline ends. The CDR3 is 13 residues long. The CDR3 nucleotides read TGCAGTGCTAGTAGGGCAGACCACACTGAAGCTTTCTTT. Its translation is CSASRADHTEAFF.

CDR3 protein: CASSLDRGGNEQFF. The CDR3 coding sequence is TGTGCCAGCAGCTTGGACAGGGGGGGGAATGAGCAGTTCTTC. The V call is TRBV7-3, the J call TRBJ2-1, with 10 bases aligning to TRBD1. The ends lost 3 bases at V and 7 bases at J; junction bases unmatched: 3. The CDR3 covers 14 residues. Germline assignment: CDR1 SGHTA and CDR2 FQGTGA. Supplemented by reference TRBV7-3 and TRBJ2-1, the full variable domain reads GAGVSQTPSNKVTEKGKYVELRCDPISGHTALYWYRQSLGQGPEFLIYFQGTGAADDSGLPNDRFFAVRPEGSVSTLKIQRTERGDSAVYLCASSLDRGGNEQFFGPGTRLTVL.

This clonotype was counted a single time. The chain couples TRBV12-3 or TRBV12-4 to TRBJ1-5; D remains ambiguous. V was trimmed by 4 bases and J by 3 bases, leaving 7 bases between them. The CDR3 covers 13 residues. The CDR3 loop is CASSWAYNQPQHF. In DNA, the CDR3 is TGTGCCAGCAGTTGGGCGTACAATCAGCCCCAGCATTTT.

In its sample, this clonotype was seen a few times. The chain joins TRBV29-1 to TRBJ1-5, with D perhaps TRBD1 (6 bases). The CDR3 totals 19 residues. V was shortened by 4 bases and J by 0 bases, with 25 bases between the two germline ends. The germline CDR1 and CDR2 sequences are SQVTM and ANQGSEA. The CDR3 region is CSVVGERAGAEYSNQPQHF. CDR3 bases: TGCAGCGTTGTTGGGGAAAGGGCAGGGGCTGAGTATAGCAATCAGCCCCAGCATTTT.

At least ten counts were recorded for this clonotype. The CDR3 sequence is CASSFGQGVDEQYF. The DNA of the CDR3 is TGCGCCAGCAGCTTTGGACAGGGCGTCGACGAGCAGTACTTC. The chain recombines TRBV5-1 with TRBJ2-7; the match to TRBD1 covers 8 bases. The CDR3 sequence is 14 residues long. Germline CDR1 is SGHRS and CDR2 is YFSETQ. With 2 bases clipped from V and 5 bases from J, the junction kept 6 bases outside the gene matches.

The CDR3 spells CASGETGGTFGTQYF. In DNA form, the CDR3 reads TGTGCCAGCGGAGAGACAGGGGGCACATTCGGTACGCAGTATTTT. The chain has TRBV27 and TRBJ2-3; TRBD1 matches at 10 bases. Trimming removed 8 bases from V and 8 bases from J; junction bases left unmatched: 13. The CDR3 spans 15 residues. From germline, CDR1 is MNHEY and CDR2 SMNVEV (reference sequence).

The rearrangement links TRBV7-3 to TRBJ1-2; D is possibly TRBD1 (5 bases). V lost 3 bases, J lost 3 bases, and 17 bases lay in between. Germline CDR1 reads SGHTA; CDR2 reads FQGTGA. The CDR3 sequence is 16 residues long. CDR3 sequence reads: CASSLWAAGVDYGYTF. CDR3 coding DNA: TGTGCCAGCAGCTTGTGGGCGGCGGGGGTCGACTATGGCTACACCTTC.

This clonotype came up a few times. V and J are TRBV28 and TRBJ1-2; D ambiguous. Deletions cut 1 base from V and 8 bases from J, with 11 bases between. The CDR3 totals 13 residues. Germline CDR1 MDHEN, CDR2 SYDVKM. Here the CDR3 reads CASSLLSSGGYTF. The CDR3 region has the DNA TGTGCCAGCAGTTTATTAAGTTCGGGAGGCTACACCTTC.

This clonotype was seen a few times. The gene calls are TRBV18 and TRBJ1-5; the D gene is possibly TRBD1 (6 bases). Germline CDR1 is KGHSH and CDR2 is LQKENI. This CDR3 region has 15 residues. V lost 6 bases and J 5 bases, leaving 17 bases between the germline ends. The CDR3 DNA follows: TGTGCCAGCTCTCCGACAGGATCACTAGATCAGCCCCAGCATTTT. Residues: CASSPTGSLDQPQHF. The full variable domain, rest sourced from reference TRBV18 and TRBJ1-5, is NAGVMQNPRHLVRRRGQEARLRCSPMKGHSHVYWYRQLPEEGLKFMVYLQKENIIDESGMPKERFSAEFPKEGPSILRIQQVVRGDSAAYFCASSPTGSLDQPQHFGDGTRLSIL.

Only a few counts were recorded for this clonotype. Germline is not matched at one junction end, which may reflect a read error. This chain uses TRBV29-1 with TRBJ2-7, with D hard to call. This CDR3 is 11 amino acids long. Germline lookup yields CDR1 SQVTM and CDR2 ANQGSEA. CDR3 in amino acids: CGVWSIHEQYF. The CDR3 nucleotides are TGCGGCGTTTGGTCCATCCACGAGCAGTACTTC.

In this sample, this clonotype turned up a few times. The V and J genes are TRBV4-3 and TRBJ2-1, with no clear D. Trimming removed 0 bases from V and 10 bases from J, with 16 bases in between. CDR1 and CDR2 from the germline V gene are LGHNA and YSLEER. This CDR3 is built from 15 residues. In DNA form, the CDR3 reads TGCGCCAGCAGCCAAGATCATCTTAGGGAAGGGGAGCAGTTCTTC. Encoded protein: CASSQDHLREGEQFF.

The chain uses TRBV7-2 and TRBJ1-1; perhaps TRBD1 as D (6 bases). Germline V gives CDR1 SGHTA, CDR2 FQGNSA. This CDR3 region has 18 residues. Trimming pared 5 bases from V and 1 base from J, leaving 23 bases between. The CDR3 loop is CASSPLGGWGTQNTEAFF. DNA for the CDR3: TGTGCCAGCAGCCCATTAGGGGGATGGGGTACCCAGAACACTGAAGCTTTCTTT. Together with reference TRBV7-2 and TRBJ1-1, the CDR3 gives the full variable domain: GAGVSQSPSNKVTEKGKDVELRCDPISGHTALYWYRQSLGQGLEFLIYFQGNSAPDKSGLPSDRFSAERTGGSVSTLTIQRTQQEDSAVYLCASSPLGGWGTQNTEAFFGQGTRLTVV.

This clonotype came up a few times. This rearrangement joins TRBV28 to TRBJ1-2, with D possibly TRBD1 on 5 matching bases. Looked up from germline, CDR1 is MDHEN and CDR2 is SYDVKM. Trimming removed 10 bases at V and 2 bases at J, with 11 bases between. The CDR3 has 12 amino acids. CDR3 region: CATEDINYGYTF. The DNA for the CDR3 is TGTGCCACAGAGGACATAAACTATGGCTACACCTTC.

V and J are TRBV4-3 and TRBJ2-1; 13 positions match TRBD2. After removal of 3 bases from V and 8 bases from J, the junction contained 10 bases not matched to a gene. This CDR3 contains 17 residues. The germline gives CDR1 LGHNA, CDR2 YSLEER. CDR3 sequence (DNA): TGCGCCAGCAGCCAGATAGGCGATGGACTAGCGGGGGATGAGCAGTTCTTC. The encoded protein is CASSQIGDGLAGDEQFF.